The entry below gives a single T cell receptor (beta chain) sequence along with its context. This clone was seen a few times. The antigen it binds to is not known. Base-call qualities are not available, and no considerably larger clone is one nucleotide away. TCRbeta CDR3 regions were amplified from genomic DNA using the immunoSEQ Assay, a bias-controlled multiplex PCR. The authors processed their data as follows. The number of nucleated cells in each sample was estimated from the amplification of reference gene primers within the assay. To quantify the absolute abundance of each unique TCRbeta CDR3 rearrangement, sequence reads were collapsed and filtered. Productive Simpson clonality was computed per sample as the square root of Simpson's diversity index over productive rearrangements. In TCRdb, the immuneACCESS table is reduced to in-frame sequences with V and J assigned. These tables do not hold every clone; where another copy was compared, an unresolved V gene accounts for under half, and the others remain unexplained. Clonal size and the V and J genes are those of that table, whereas D and trimming came from the DNA. The sample data list about 68,000 clones, and 65% to 90% of these were observed just once. Around 1.4% of the sample is held by the ten biggest clonotypes.

The data were obtained in a study of blood T cell repertoires in COVID-19 (TCRdb year 2020). The study in broad terms: Samples from collaborators originated in the United States, Italy and Spain and spanned both the acute and convalescent phases of COVID-19. HLA class I and class II types, where available, came from metadata supplied by the sample provider rather than from assay-based typing. Samples came from the ongoing ImmuneRACE study (first 160 participants) plus 1,254 subjects from 6 global collaborators. Deeply sampled blood TCRbeta repertoires from subjects exposed to, actively infected with, or recovered from COVID-19 were included in the dataset. The repertoires were released in a freely available public database intended as a resource for research on the immune response to SARS-CoV-2. A de-identified subject ID, COVID-19 status, age in years and sex were almost always included in the sample metadata. The prospective study material was composed of cDNA or gDNA derived from T cells, B-cell-depleted T cells, or PBMCs.

The research as a whole found: The quantity of clinical and demographic metadata differed by source and by participant and was supplied without curation.

Whole blood was collected in K2EDTA tubes by collaborating institutions according to the institutions' own protocols. For TCRbeta analysis, collaborators shipped samples in one of three forms: frozen whole blood, isolated PBMCs, or DNA extracted from either of those sample types. V loses 4 bases of germline sequence and J loses 7 bases, and the interval between the two ends is 7 bases. The CDR3 spans 12 residues, from the cysteine through the phenylalanine. Only CDR3 DNA remains: 36 bases, in frame from the first base. CDR1 LGHDT and CDR2 YNNKEL are derived from the germline V gene (reference sequence).

The sequencing sample was made of peripheral blood. This TCR came from a woman in her sixties or seventies with acute or convalescent COVID-19. This chain joins TRBV3-1 (or the pseudogene TRBV3-2) to TRBJ2-2; the D gene is perhaps TRBD2, from 5 matching bases. The nucleotide sequence reads TGTGCCAGCAGCCCCGGAGGCGGGGAGCTGTTTTTT. Translated, this is CASSPGGGELFF.